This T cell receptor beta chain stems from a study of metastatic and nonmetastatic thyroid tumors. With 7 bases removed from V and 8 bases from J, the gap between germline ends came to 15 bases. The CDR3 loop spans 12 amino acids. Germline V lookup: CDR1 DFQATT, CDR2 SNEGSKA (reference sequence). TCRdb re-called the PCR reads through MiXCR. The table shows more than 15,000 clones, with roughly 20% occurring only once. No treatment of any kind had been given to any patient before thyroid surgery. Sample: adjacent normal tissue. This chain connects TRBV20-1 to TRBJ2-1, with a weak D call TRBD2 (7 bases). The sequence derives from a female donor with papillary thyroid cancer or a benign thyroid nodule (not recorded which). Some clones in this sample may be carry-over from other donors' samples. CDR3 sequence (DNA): TGCAGTGGCCCGCGGGGGCCCGATGAGCAGTTCTTC. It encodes CSGPRGPDEQFF.